This T cell receptor beta chain stems from a study of blood T cells in healthy people across ages. Study results and limitations: Across the age range, TCR beta diversity per million T cells fell in a roughly linear way.

Together with a sample-barcoded 5' primer, a J-beta primer mix was included in a second PCR lasting roughly 6 to 12 cycles. The authors tagged each cDNA molecule using a template-switch adaptor with 12 random nucleotides. Via MiXCR, TCRdb re-called the 5' RACE reads, giving one row per CDR3 protein. Here the sample spans 800,000 or so distinct CDR3 sequences, around a quarter being singletons. Regarding this clonotype: Its antigen is unknown.

Germline loops: CDR1 SGHVS, CDR2 FQNEAQ. This CDR3 is 20 amino acids long. The ends were cut back, 0 bases at V and 6 bases at J, with 26 bases in the middle. These data were likewise used in another study, on T cells of mothers and their children. This second report adds: In this cohort, donors were a few healthy Caucasian mothers plus their six children. The study found thymic selection shapes TCR recombination output similarly in related and unrelated pairs.

Sequencing input: blood. The source is a boy aged 5-17 years in good health. The chain has TRBV7-8 and TRBJ1-4; D ambiguous. CDR3 DNA sequence: TGTGCCAGCAGCTTAGCGGGAGGGTTACTTGGCCTTTTTAAGGATGAAAAACTGTTTTTT. Amino acids: CASSLAGGLLGLFKDEKLFF.